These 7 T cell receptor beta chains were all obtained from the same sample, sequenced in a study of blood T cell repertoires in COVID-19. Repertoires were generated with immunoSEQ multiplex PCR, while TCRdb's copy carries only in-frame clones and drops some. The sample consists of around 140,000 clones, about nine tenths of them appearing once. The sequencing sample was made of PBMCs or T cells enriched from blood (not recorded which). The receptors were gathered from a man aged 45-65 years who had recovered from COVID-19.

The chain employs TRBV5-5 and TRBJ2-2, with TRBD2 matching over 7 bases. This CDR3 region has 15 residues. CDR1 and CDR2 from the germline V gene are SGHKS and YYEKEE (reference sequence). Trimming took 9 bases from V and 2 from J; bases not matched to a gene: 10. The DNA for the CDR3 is TGTGCCACCCGGGGAGGGACTTTAAACACCGGGGAGCTGTTTTTT. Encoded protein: CATRGGTLNTGELFF.

The CDR3: CASSSTDIYGYTF. Written as DNA, the CDR3 is TGTGCCAGCAGCTCCACTGATATCTATGGCTACACCTTC. The V call is TRBV7-9, the J call TRBJ1-2; unclear D gene. The CDR3 is 13 amino acids. Germline V gives CDR1 SEHNR, CDR2 FQNEAQ (reference sequence). Between the trimmed V and J ends, which lost 4 bases and 4 bases, there was a span of 10 bases.

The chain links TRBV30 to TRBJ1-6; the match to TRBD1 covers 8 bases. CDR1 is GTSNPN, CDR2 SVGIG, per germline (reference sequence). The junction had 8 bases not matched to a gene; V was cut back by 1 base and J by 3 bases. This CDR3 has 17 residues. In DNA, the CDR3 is TGTGCCTGGAGTGCATCGAGACAGGGGAACTATAATTCACCCCTCCACTTT. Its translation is CAWSASRQGNYNSPLHF.

CDR3 coding DNA: TGTGCCAGCAGCTTAGGGCCAGCGGGGAACTATTTAGATACGCAGTATTTT. Translating it yields CASSLGPAGNYLDTQYF. V usage is TRBV7-2 and J usage is TRBJ2-3, with TRBD2 matching 7 bases. The CDR3 is 17 residues long. With 1 base clipped from V and 5 bases from J, the junction kept 12 bases outside the gene matches. Germline assignment: CDR1 SGHTA and CDR2 FQGNSA.

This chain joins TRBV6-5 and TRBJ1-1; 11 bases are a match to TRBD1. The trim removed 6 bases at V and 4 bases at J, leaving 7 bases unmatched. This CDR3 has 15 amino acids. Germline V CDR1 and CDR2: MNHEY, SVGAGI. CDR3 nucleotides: TGTGCCAGCAGACAGCCGGGACAGGGGGTCACTGAAGCTTTCTTT. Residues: CASRQPGQGVTEAFF.

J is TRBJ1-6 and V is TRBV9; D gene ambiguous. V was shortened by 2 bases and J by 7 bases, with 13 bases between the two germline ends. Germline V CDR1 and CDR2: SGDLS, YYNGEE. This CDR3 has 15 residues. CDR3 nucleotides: TGTGCCAGCAGCGTTTACGACATCTCCAATTCACCCCTCCACTTT. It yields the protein CASSVYDISNSPLHF.

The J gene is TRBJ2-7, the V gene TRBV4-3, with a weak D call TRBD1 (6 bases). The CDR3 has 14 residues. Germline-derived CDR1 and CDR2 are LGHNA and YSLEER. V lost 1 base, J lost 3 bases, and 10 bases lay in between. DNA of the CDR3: TGCGCCAGCAGCCAAGGACCACAGGGCTACGAGCAGTACTTC. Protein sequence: CASSQGPQGYEQYF.